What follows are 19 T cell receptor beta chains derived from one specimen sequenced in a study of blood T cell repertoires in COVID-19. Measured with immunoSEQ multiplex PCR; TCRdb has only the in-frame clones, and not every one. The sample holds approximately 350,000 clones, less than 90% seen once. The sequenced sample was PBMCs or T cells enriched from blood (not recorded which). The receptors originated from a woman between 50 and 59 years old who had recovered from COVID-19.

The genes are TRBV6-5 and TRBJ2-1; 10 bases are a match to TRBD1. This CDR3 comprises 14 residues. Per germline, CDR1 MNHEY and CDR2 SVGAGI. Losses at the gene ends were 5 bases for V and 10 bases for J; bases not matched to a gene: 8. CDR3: CASSPGTGEMEQFF. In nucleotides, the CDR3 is TGTGCCAGCAGTCCCGGGACAGGGGAAATGGAGCAGTTCTTC.

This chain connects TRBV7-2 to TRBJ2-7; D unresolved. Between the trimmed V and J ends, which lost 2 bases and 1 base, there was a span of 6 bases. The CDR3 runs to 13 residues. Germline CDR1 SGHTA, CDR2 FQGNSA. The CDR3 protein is CASSLIRSYEQYF. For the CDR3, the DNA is TGTGCCAGCAGCTTAATCAGGTCCTACGAGCAGTACTTC.

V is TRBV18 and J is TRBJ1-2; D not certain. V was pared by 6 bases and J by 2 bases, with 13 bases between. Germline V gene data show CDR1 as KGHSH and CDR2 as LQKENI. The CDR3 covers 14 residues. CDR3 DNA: TGTGCCAGCTCCCCCGGGGAGGCCAACTATGGCTACACCTTC. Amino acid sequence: CASSPGEANYGYTF.

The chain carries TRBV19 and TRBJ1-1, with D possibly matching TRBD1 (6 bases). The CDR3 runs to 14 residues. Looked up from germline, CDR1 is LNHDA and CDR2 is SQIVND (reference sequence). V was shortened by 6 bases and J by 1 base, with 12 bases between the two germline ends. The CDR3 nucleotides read TGTGCCAGTAGCGCCCCGGGACAGAACACTGAAGCTTTCTTT. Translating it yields CASSAPGQNTEAFF.

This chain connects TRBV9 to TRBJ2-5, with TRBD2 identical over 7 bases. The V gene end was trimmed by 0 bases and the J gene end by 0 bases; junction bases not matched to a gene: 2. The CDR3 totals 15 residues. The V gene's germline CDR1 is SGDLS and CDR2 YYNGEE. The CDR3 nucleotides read TGTGCCAGCAGCGTAGCGGGAGGCAACCAAGAGACCCAGTACTTC. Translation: CASSVAGGNQETQYF.

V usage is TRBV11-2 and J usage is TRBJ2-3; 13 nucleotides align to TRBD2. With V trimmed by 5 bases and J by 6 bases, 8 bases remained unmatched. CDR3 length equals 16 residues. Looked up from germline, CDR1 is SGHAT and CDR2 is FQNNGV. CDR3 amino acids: CASSPRTSGGRDTQYF. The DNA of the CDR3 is TGTGCCAGCAGCCCCCGGACTAGCGGGGGTAGGGATACGCAGTATTTT.

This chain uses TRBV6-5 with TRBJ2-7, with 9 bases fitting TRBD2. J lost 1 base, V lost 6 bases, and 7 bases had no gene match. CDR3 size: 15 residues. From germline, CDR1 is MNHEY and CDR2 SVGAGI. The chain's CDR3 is CASRPSGILSYEQYF. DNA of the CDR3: TGTGCCAGCAGACCTAGCGGGATCCTGTCCTACGAGCAGTACTTC.

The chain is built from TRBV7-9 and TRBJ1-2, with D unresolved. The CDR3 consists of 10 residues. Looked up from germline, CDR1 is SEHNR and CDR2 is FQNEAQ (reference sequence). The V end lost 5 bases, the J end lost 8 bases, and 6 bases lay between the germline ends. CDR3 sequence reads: CASSIRGYTF. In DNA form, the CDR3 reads TGTGCCAGCAGCATCAGAGGCTACACCTTC.

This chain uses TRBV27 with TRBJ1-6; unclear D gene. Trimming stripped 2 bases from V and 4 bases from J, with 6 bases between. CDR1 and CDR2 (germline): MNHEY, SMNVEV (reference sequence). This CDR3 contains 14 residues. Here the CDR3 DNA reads TGTGCCAGCAGTTTAATGCAGTATAATTCACCCCTCCACTTT. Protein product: CASSLMQYNSPLHF.

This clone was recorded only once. The CDR3 region has the DNA TGTGCCAGCAGATCTACAGCGAACACTGAAGCTTTCTTT. Encoded protein: CASRSTANTEAFF. The genes are TRBV7-3 and TRBJ1-1; D unclear. Trimming left V 6 bases short and J 1 base short, with 9 bases between. Germline V gene lookup returns CDR1 SGHTA and CDR2 FQGTGA. The length of the CDR3 is 13 residues.

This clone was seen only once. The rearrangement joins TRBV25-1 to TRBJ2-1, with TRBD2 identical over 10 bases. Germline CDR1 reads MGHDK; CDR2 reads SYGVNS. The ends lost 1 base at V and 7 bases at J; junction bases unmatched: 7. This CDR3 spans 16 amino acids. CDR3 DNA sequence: TGTGCCAGCAGTGAATGGAGCGGGGGGGCCTTTAATGAGCAGTTCTTC. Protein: CASSEWSGGAFNEQFF. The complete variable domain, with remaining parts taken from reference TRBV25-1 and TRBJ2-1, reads EADIYQTPRYLVIGTGKKITLECSQTMGHDKMYWYQQDPGMELHLIHYSYGVNSTEKGDLSSESTVSRIRTEHFPLTLESARPSHTSQYLCASSEWSGGAFNEQFFGPGTRLTVL.

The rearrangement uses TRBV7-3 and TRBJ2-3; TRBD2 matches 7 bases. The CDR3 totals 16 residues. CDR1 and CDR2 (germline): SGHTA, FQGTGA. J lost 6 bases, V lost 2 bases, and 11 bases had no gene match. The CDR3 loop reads CASSLDAGVKGDTQYF. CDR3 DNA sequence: TGTGCCAGCAGCTTAGACGCGGGGGTAAAGGGGGATACGCAGTATTTT.

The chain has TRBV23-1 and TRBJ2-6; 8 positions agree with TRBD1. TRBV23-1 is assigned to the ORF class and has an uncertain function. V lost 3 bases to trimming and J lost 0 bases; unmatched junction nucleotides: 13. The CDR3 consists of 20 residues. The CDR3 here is CASSHDRGLVGFSGANVLTF. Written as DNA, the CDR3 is TGCGCCAGCAGTCATGACAGGGGCTTGGTTGGTTTCTCTGGGGCCAACGTCCTGACTTTC.

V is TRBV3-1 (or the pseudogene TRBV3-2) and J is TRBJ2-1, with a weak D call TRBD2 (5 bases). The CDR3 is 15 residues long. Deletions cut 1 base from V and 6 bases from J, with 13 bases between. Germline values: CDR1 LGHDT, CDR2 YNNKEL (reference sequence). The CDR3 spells CASSQVRASPNEQFF. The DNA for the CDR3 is TGTGCCAGCAGCCAAGTTCGGGCTAGCCCCAATGAGCAGTTCTTC.

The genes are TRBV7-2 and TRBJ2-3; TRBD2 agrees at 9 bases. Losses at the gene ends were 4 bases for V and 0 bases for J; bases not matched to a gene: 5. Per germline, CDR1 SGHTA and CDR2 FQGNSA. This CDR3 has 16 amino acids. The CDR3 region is CASSSRGGASTDTQYF. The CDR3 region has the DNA TGTGCCAGCAGCTCCCGCGGGGGGGCTAGCACAGATACGCAGTATTTT.

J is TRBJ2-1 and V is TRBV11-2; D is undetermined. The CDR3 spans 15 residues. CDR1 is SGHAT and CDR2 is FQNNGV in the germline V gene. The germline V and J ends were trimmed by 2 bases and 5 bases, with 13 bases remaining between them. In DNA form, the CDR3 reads TGTGCCAGCAGCTTACGACCGGTGGAGAACAATGAGCAGTTCTTC. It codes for CASSLRPVENNEQFF. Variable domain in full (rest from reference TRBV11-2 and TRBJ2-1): EAGVAQSPRYKIIEKRQSVAFWCNPISGHATLYWYQQILGQGPKLLIQFQNNGVVDDSQLPKDRFSAERLKGVDSTLKIQPAKLEDSAVYLCASSLRPVENNEQFFGPGTRLTVL.

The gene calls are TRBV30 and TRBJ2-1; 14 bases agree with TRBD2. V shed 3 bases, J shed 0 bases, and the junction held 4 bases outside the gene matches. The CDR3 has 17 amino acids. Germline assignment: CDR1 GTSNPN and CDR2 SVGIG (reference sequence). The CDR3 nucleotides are TGTGCCTGGAGGGGGACTAGCGGGGGTAGCTCCTACAATGAGCAGTTCTTC. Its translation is CAWRGTSGGSSYNEQFF.

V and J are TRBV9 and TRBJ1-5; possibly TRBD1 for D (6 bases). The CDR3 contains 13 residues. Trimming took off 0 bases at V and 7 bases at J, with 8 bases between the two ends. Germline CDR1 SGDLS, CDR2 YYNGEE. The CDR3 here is CASSVATGQPQHF. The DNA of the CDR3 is TGTGCCAGCAGCGTAGCTACAGGGCAGCCCCAGCATTTT.

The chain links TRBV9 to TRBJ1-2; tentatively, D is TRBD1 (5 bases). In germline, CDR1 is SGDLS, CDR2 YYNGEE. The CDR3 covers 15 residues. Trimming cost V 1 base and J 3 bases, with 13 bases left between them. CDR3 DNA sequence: TGTGCCAGCAGCGTATCGACAGCCGGAGACTATGGCTACACCTTC. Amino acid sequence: CASSVSTAGDYGYTF. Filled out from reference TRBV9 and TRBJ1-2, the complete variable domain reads DSGVTQTPKHLITATGQRVTLRCSPRSGDLSVYWYQQSLDQGLQFLIQYYNGEERAKGNILERFSAQQFPDLHSELNLSSLELGDSALYFCASSVSTAGDYGYTFGSGTRLTVV.